The entry below describes one TCR beta chain. The protocol was immunoSEQ multiplex PCR, while the TCRdb copy is restricted to in-frame clones and leaves out a portion. The sample includes 180,000 or so clones, around 90% of them seen just once. The data were taken from a study of blood T cell repertoires in COVID-19. This CDR3 region has 13 residues. Germline V CDR1 and CDR2: MNHEY, SMNVEV (reference sequence). The ends lost 6 bases at V and 2 bases at J; junction bases unmatched: 4. The sequence derives from a man aged 50 to 60 with acute or convalescent COVID-19. The gene calls are TRBV27 and TRBJ2-7; 7 bases map to TRBD1. Material for sequencing was peripheral blood. For the CDR3, the DNA is TGTGCCAGCAGGAAGACAGGGACCTACGAGCAGTACGTC. Encoded protein: CASRKTGTYEQYV.